This paragraph reports one TCR beta chain. This specimen comes from a study of spatial heterogeneity in lung cancer. Regarding time point: sample taken at primary tumor resection. Whole RNA came from tumor, nontumor lung or frozen PBMC and was sequenced without being sorted. The CDR3 totals 18 residues. After removal of 4 bases from V and 2 bases from J, the junction contained 9 bases not matched to a gene. Germline CDR1 MGHRA, CDR2 YSYEKL. TCRdb reprocessed the 5' RACE reads via MiXCR and lists one record per CDR3 protein. The sample records 45,000 or so distinct CDR3 sequences, approximately 12% being singletons.

Source: PBMCs, taken at surgery. V usage is TRBV4-1 and J usage is TRBJ2-6; 9 bases line up with TRBD1. The TCR originated in a female donor with early-stage non-small cell lung cancer. CDR3 sequence reads: CASSLDGQGTPGANVLTF. The CDR3 nucleotides read TGCGCCAGCAGCCTCGATGGACAGGGGACCCCTGGGGCCAACGTCCTGACTTTC.